The 6 T cell receptor beta chains below come from one sample, sequenced in a study of blood T cell repertoires in COVID-19. Clones were sequenced by immunoSEQ multiplex PCR, and TCRdb holds only the in-frame ones, with some missing. The table lists approximately 350,000 clones, about 83% of them singletons, with just under 3% in the top ten. The sample taken for sequencing was peripheral blood. Receptors originate from a man aged 25-40 years with active or convalescent COVID-19.

The genes are TRBV6-2 or TRBV6-3 and TRBJ1-2; D gene uncertain. The V gene's germline CDR1 is MNHEY and CDR2 SVGEGT. Trimming took off 0 bases at V and 8 bases at J, with 10 bases between the two ends. CDR3 length: 13 residues. CDR3 amino acids: CASSYSPGRGYTF. CDR3 nucleotides: TGTGCCAGCAGTTACTCTCCCGGTCGAGGCTACACCTTC.

J is TRBJ2-5 and V is TRBV11-3; 7 nucleotides agree with TRBD1. Germline loops: CDR1 SGHNT, CDR2 YENEEA. The CDR3 spans 16 residues. The V gene end was trimmed by 5 bases and the J gene end by 5 bases; junction bases not matched to a gene: 14. The CDR3 DNA reads as TGTGCCAGCAGCGAACCCCGTGACAGGGTGACGGAGACCCAGTACTTC. This codes for CASSEPRDRVTETQYF.

V is TRBV4-1 and J is TRBJ2-7, with 7 bases that match TRBD1. V lost 1 base and J lost 0; bases outside the gene matches: 3. The CDR3 has 15 amino acids. Germline CDR1 reads MGHRA; CDR2 reads YSYEKL. The CDR3 loop reads CASSQVWDSSYEQYF. CDR3 bases: TGCGCCAGCAGCCAAGTCTGGGACAGCTCCTACGAGCAGTACTTC.

The chain carries TRBV4-2 and TRBJ2-1; the match to TRBD1 covers 9 bases. Per germline, CDR1 LGHNA and CDR2 YNFKEQ. After removal of 3 bases from V and 6 bases from J, the junction contained 9 bases not matched to a gene. This CDR3 has 16 residues. In DNA form, the CDR3 reads TGTGCCAGCAGCCAGATGGGACAGGGCCCCTCCAATGAGCAGTTCTTC. Translated: CASSQMGQGPSNEQFF.

This clone turned up a few times. The rearrangement uses TRBV6-2 or TRBV6-3 and TRBJ1-2; 10 nucleotides match TRBD1. V lost 2 bases to trimming and J lost 4 bases; unmatched junction nucleotides: 7. Germline values: CDR1 MNHEY, CDR2 SVGEGT. CDR3 length equals 16 residues. The CDR3 spells CASSYRGQGTGYGYTF. DNA for the CDR3: TGTGCCAGCAGTTACCGGGGACAGGGGACCGGCTATGGCTACACCTTC.

This sequence joins TRBV5-6 and TRBJ1-4, with 10 bases aligning to TRBD1. CDR3 size: 15 residues. Trimming at V came to 6 bases and at J to 7 bases, leaving 9 bases not matched to a gene. Looked up from germline, CDR1 is SGHDT and CDR2 is YYEEEE. DNA for the CDR3: TGTGCCAGCACCACCGGACAGGGGGGAGGTGAAAAACTGTTTTTT. Amino acid sequence: CASTTGQGGGEKLFF.